This entry lists 19 T cell receptor beta chains sequenced from one sample in a study of blood T cell repertoires in COVID-19. Repertoires were generated with immunoSEQ multiplex PCR, while TCRdb's copy carries only in-frame clones and drops some. The sample carries 150,000 to 200,000 clones, about 82% recorded once. Specimen: peripheral blood. The receptors derive from a woman aged 25 to 39 with acute or convalescent COVID-19.

The chain uses TRBV28 and TRBJ2-5, with TRBD1 as a possible D gene (7 bases). The CDR3 runs to 16 residues. Germline CDR1 MDHEN, CDR2 SYDVKM. The V gene lost 2 bases and the J gene lost 4 bases, with 17 bases spanning the gap. This CDR3 is CASSLPPGGSLETQYF. The CDR3, as DNA: TGTGCCAGCAGTTTACCCCCAGGGGGGAGTTTAGAGACCCAGTACTTC.

The rearrangement joins TRBV5-1 to TRBJ1-1; TRBD1 agrees at 9 bases. CDR1 is SGHRS and CDR2 is YFSETQ in the germline V gene. This CDR3 spans 16 amino acids. V dropped 4 bases and J dropped 0; count of bases not matched to a gene: 7. CDR3 in DNA: TGCGCCAGCAGCAGCGGACAGGGGTTAGTGAACACTGAAGCTTTCTTT. Its protein is CASSSGQGLVNTEAFF. The entire variable domain, with the rest obtained from reference TRBV5-1 and TRBJ1-1, is as follows: KAGVTQTPRYLIKTRGQQVTLSCSPISGHRSVSWYQQTPGQGLQFLFEYFSETQRNKGNFPGRFSGRQFSNSRSEMNVSTLELGDSALYLCASSSGQGLVNTEAFFGQGTRLTVV.

The chain has TRBV10-3 and TRBJ1-2, with 7 bases aligning to TRBD1. The CDR3 contains 12 residues. The germline V gene has CDR1 ENHRY and CDR2 SYGVKD. J gave up 8 bases and V 7 bases, and 7 bases lay outside the gene matches. The CDR3 loop reads CAINPQGKGYTF. The DNA of the CDR3 is TGTGCCATCAATCCACAGGGGAAGGGCTACACCTTC.

The DNA for the CDR3 is TGTGCCAGCAGTTTTGAGTTGAACACTGAAGCTTTCTTT. Protein sequence: CASSFELNTEAFF. The chain is built from TRBV27 and TRBJ1-1; D not resolved. This CDR3 has 13 amino acids. From germline, CDR1 is MNHEY and CDR2 SMNVEV (reference sequence). With 3 bases removed from V and 0 bases from J, the gap between germline ends came to 5 bases.

This chain links TRBV6-5 with TRBJ1-4, with 7 bases matching TRBD1. The CDR3 runs 14 residues. CDR1 is MNHEY and CDR2 is SVGAGI in the germline V gene. Germline trimming cut 7 bases from V and 3 bases from J; bases unmatched to any gene: 5. CDR3 nucleotides: TGTGCCAGCACAAAGGGGGCGGCTAATGAAAAACTGTTTTTT. This codes for CASTKGAANEKLFF.

The chain recombines TRBV12-3 or TRBV12-4 with TRBJ1-1; unclear D gene. V dropped 3 bases and J dropped 2 bases, with 4 bases sitting between them. CDR3 length: 12 residues. The CDR3: CASSFYNTEAFF. For the CDR3, the DNA is TGTGCCAGCAGTTTCTATAACACTGAAGCTTTCTTT.

The chain is built from TRBV11-2 and TRBJ1-1; D not resolved. Germline V gene data show CDR1 as SGHAT and CDR2 as FQNNGV. V was pared by 0 bases and J by 6 bases, with 11 bases between. The CDR3 totals 14 residues. The CDR3 coding sequence is TGTGCCAGCAGCTTAGAACGTCAGTCCGCTGAAGCTTTCTTT. Its translation: CASSLERQSAEAFF.

The rearrangement joins TRBV7-2 to TRBJ1-1, with D uncertain. CDR3 length equals 14 residues. Germline V gene sequence: CDR1 SGHTA, CDR2 FQGNSA. V lost 2 bases and J 3 bases, leaving 10 bases between the germline ends. CDR3 coding DNA: TGTGCCAGCAGCTTACAAGGGAGAGACACTGAAGCTTTCTTT. This codes for CASSLQGRDTEAFF.

The chain has TRBV5-1 and TRBJ1-1, with 10 bases lining up with TRBD1. Germline trimming cut 0 bases from V and 2 bases from J; bases unmatched to any gene: 7. The CDR3 consists of 17 residues. Per the germline V gene, CDR1 is SGHRS and CDR2 is YFSETQ. The CDR3: CASSLETGGNLNTEAFF. CDR3 DNA sequence: TGCGCCAGCAGCTTGGAGACAGGGGGCAATTTAAACACTGAAGCTTTCTTT.

The gene calls are TRBV5-1 and TRBJ2-1; 11 bases are shared with TRBD2. With 7 bases clipped from V and 6 bases from J, the junction kept 6 bases outside the gene matches. CDR1 and CDR2 from the germline V gene are SGHRS and YFSETQ. The CDR3 is 14 residues long. The CDR3 sequence: CASFDLAGGNEQFF. The CDR3 DNA reads as TGCGCCAGCTTTGACCTAGCGGGAGGCAATGAGCAGTTCTTC.

The chain couples TRBV10-1 to TRBJ1-5; D is perhaps TRBD1 (5 bases). The CDR3 covers 14 residues. Germline values: CDR1 WNHNN, CDR2 SYGVQD (reference sequence). The V end lost 6 bases, the J end lost 7 bases, and 16 bases lay between the germline ends. DNA for the CDR3: TGCGCCAGCAGGGAAGCAGGGCTCAGGCAGCCCCAGCATTTT. Residues: CASREAGLRQPQHF.

The genes are TRBV6-2 or TRBV6-3 and TRBJ1-1, with D hard to call. Looked up from germline, CDR1 is MNHEY and CDR2 is SVGEGT. The CDR3 spans 16 residues. Between the trimmed V and J ends, which lost 4 bases and 1 base, there was a span of 16 bases. The CDR3: CASSFLALTANTEAFF. CDR3 nucleotide sequence: TGTGCCAGCAGTTTTTTGGCTCTAACAGCGAACACTGAAGCTTTCTTT.

The V and J genes are TRBV5-4 and TRBJ2-1, with D perhaps matching TRBD2 (5 bases). V shed 6 bases and J shed 4 bases, with 11 bases lying between them. Germline V gives CDR1 SGHNT, CDR2 YYREEE (reference sequence). This CDR3 comprises 13 residues. The CDR3 sequence is CASTSDWYNEQFF. CDR3 nucleotides: TGTGCCAGCACCTCGGACTGGTACAATGAGCAGTTCTTC.

V is TRBV11-2 and J is TRBJ1-2; maybe TRBD1 (5 bases). The germline V gene encodes CDR1 SGHAT and CDR2 FQNNGV. The CDR3 has 14 amino acids. Trimming cost V 2 bases and J 7 bases, with 14 bases left between them. CDR3 sequence reads: CASSLSGQGSGYTF. The CDR3, as DNA: TGTGCCAGCAGCTTAAGCGGGCAGGGATCTGGCTACACCTTC.

V usage is TRBV28 and J usage is TRBJ1-5; the D is unclear. This CDR3 comprises 15 residues. Trimming cost V 5 bases and J 5 bases, with 16 bases left between them. In germline, CDR1 is MDHEN, CDR2 SYDVKM. The CDR3 loop reads CASSRATLWHQPQHF. The CDR3 DNA is TGTGCCAGCAGTCGTGCGACACTTTGGCATCAGCCCCAGCATTTT.

V usage is TRBV7-3 and J usage is TRBJ2-2; tentative D call: TRBD1 (6 bases). The V gene's germline CDR1 is SGHTA and CDR2 FQGTGA. V was shortened by 6 bases and J by 1 base, with 9 bases between the two germline ends. The CDR3 loop spans 14 amino acids. CDR3 sequence reads: CASRIRGNTGELFF. CDR3 in DNA: TGTGCCAGCAGAATCAGGGGGAACACCGGGGAGCTGTTTTTT.

The chain recombines TRBV5-8 with TRBJ2-5, with a tentative D call TRBD1 (6 bases). CDR3 length: 14 residues. Deletions cut 4 bases from V and 7 bases from J, with 17 bases between. Germline values: CDR1 SGHTS, CDR2 YDEGEE. The CDR3 DNA is TGTGCCAGCAGCGAGCAGGGGACACGGAGGACCCAGTACTTC. This translates into CASSEQGTRRTQYF. The complete variable domain, with remaining parts taken from reference TRBV5-8 and TRBJ2-5, reads EAGVTQSPTHLIKTRGQQATLRCSPISGHTSVYWYQQALGLGLQFLLWYDEGEERNRGNFPPRFSGRQFPNYSSELNVNALELEDSALYLCASSEQGTRRTQYFGPGTRLLVL.

The chain links TRBV29-1 to TRBJ1-2; D might be TRBD1 (5 bases). CDR3 size: 11 residues. Per the germline V gene, CDR1 is SQVTM and CDR2 is ANQGSEA. V was pared by 4 bases and J by 4 bases, with 7 bases between. CDR3 residues: CSVGGSYGYTF. As DNA, the CDR3 is TGCAGCGTTGGGGGCAGCTATGGCTACACCTTC. The whole variable domain, remainder taken from reference TRBV29-1 and TRBJ1-2, is SAVISQKPSRDICQRGTSLTIQCQVDSQVTMMFWYRQQPGQSLTLIATANQGSEATYESGFVIDKFPISRPNLTFSTLTVSNMSPEDSSIYLCSVGGSYGYTFGSGTRLTVV.

J is TRBJ1-2 and V is TRBV2; D is perhaps TRBD1 (5 bases). The CDR3 spans 14 residues. With 6 bases removed from V and 4 bases from J, the gap between germline ends came to 15 bases. The germline V gene has CDR1 SNHLY and CDR2 FYNNEI. The CDR3 sequence is CASRPRGGVYGYTF. For the CDR3, the DNA is TGTGCCAGCAGACCCCGTGGAGGGGTCTATGGCTACACCTTC. Using reference TRBV2 and TRBJ1-2 for the parts outside the CDR3, the full variable domain is EPEVTQTPSHQVTQMGQEVILRCVPISNHLYFYWYRQILGQKVEFLVSFYNNEISEKSEIFDDQFSVERPDGSNFTLKIRSTKLEDSAMYFCASRPRGGVYGYTFGSGTRLTVV.